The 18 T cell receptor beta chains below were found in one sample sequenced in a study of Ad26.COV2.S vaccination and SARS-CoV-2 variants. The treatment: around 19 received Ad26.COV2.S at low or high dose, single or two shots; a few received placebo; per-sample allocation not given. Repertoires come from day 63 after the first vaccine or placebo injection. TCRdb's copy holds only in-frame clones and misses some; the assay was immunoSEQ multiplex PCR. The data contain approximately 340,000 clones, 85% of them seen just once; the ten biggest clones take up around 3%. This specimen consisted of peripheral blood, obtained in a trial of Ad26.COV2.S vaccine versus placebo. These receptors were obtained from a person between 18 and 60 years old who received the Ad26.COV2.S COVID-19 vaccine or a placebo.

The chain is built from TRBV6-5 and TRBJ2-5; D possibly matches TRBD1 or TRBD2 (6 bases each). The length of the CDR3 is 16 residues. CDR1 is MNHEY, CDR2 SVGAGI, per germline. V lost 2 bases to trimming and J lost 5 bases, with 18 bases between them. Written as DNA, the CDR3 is TGTGCCAGCAGTTACCTCGGGGGCGGGGTTGGGGAGACCCAGTACTTC. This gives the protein CASSYLGGGVGETQYF.

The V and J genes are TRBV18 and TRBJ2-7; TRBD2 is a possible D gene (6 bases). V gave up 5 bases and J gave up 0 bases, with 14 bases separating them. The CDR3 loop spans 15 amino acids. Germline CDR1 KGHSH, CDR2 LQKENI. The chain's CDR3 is CASSAKGGTSYEQYF. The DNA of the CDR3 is TGTGCCAGCTCAGCCAAGGGCGGGACCTCCTACGAGCAGTACTTC.

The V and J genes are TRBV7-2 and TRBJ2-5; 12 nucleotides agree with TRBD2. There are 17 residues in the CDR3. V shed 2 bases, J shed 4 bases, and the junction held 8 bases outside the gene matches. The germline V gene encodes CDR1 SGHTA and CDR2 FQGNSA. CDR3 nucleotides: TGTGCCAGCAGCTTATCGGCTAGCGGGGGGGCCCGAGAGACCCAGTACTTC. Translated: CASSLSASGGARETQYF.

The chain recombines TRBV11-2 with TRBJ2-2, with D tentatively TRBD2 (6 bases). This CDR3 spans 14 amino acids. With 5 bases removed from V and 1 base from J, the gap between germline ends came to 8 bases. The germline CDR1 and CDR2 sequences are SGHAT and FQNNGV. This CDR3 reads CASSRRGNTGELFF. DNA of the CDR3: TGTGCCAGCAGCCGGCGGGGGAACACCGGGGAGCTGTTTTTT.

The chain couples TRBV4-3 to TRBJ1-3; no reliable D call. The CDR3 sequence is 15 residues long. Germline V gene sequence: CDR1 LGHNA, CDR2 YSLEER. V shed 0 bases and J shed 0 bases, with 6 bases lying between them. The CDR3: CASSQEIVSGNTIYF. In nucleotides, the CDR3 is TGCGCCAGCAGCCAAGAAATAGTCTCTGGAAACACCATATATTTT.

CDR3 bases: TGCGCCAGCAACGAAGGCGGTGACAATGAGCAGTTCTTC. This codes for CASNEGGDNEQFF. This sequence joins TRBV5-1 and TRBJ2-1; D ambiguous. Germline V gene data show CDR1 as SGHRS and CDR2 as YFSETQ. The V and J ends lost 6 bases and 5 bases respectively, with 12 bases between them. The CDR3 covers 13 residues. The whole variable domain, remainder taken from reference TRBV5-1 and TRBJ2-1, is KAGVTQTPRYLIKTRGQQVTLSCSPISGHRSVSWYQQTPGQGLQFLFEYFSETQRNKGNFPGRFSGRQFSNSRSEMNVSTLELGDSALYLCASNEGGDNEQFFGPGTRLTVL.

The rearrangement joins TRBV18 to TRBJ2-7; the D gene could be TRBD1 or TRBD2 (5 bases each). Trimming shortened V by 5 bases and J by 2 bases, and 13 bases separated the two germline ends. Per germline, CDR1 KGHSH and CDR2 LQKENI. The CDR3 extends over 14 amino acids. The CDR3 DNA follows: TGTGCCAGCTCAATGGGACGGGGAACCTACGAGCAGTACTTC. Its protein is CASSMGRGTYEQYF.

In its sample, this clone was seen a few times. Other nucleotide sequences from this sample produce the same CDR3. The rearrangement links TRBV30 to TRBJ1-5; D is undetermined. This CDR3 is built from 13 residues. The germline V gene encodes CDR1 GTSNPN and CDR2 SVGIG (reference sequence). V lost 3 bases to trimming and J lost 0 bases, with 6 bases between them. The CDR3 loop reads CAWSVDSNQPQHF. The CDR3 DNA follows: TGTGCCTGGAGCGTTGATAGCAATCAGCCCCAGCATTTT.

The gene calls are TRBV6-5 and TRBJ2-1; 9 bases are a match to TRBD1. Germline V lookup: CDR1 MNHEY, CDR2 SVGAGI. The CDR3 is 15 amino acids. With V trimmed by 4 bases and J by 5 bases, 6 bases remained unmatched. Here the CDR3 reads CASSSHRGRHNEQFF. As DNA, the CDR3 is TGTGCCAGCAGTTCTCACAGGGGGCGACACAATGAGCAGTTCTTC.

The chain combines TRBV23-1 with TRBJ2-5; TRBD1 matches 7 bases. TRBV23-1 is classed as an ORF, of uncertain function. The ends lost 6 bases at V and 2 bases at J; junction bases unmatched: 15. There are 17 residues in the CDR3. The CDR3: CASRRDRRFRVQETQYF. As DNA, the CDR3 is TGCGCCAGCAGAAGGGACAGAAGATTTCGGGTTCAAGAGACCCAGTACTTC.

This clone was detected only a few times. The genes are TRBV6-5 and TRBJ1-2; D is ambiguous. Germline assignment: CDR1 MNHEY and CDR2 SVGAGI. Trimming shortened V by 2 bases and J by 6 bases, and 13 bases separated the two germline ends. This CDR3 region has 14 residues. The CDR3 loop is CASSYSPGSNGYTF. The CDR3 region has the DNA TGTGCCAGCAGTTACAGCCCGGGGAGCAATGGCTACACCTTC.

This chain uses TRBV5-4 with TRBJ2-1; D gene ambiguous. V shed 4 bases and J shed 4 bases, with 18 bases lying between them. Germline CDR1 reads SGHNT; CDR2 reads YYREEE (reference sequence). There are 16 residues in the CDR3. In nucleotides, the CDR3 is TGTGCCAGCAGCCGCCTTGGAGACACCCCATACAATGAGCAGTTCTTC. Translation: CASSRLGDTPYNEQFF.

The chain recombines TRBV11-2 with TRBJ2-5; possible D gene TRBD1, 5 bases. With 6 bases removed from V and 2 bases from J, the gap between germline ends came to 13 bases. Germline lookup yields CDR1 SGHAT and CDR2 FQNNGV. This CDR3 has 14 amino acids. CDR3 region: CASSGASTQETQYF. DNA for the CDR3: TGTGCCAGCAGTGGGGCATCCACTCAAGAGACCCAGTACTTC.

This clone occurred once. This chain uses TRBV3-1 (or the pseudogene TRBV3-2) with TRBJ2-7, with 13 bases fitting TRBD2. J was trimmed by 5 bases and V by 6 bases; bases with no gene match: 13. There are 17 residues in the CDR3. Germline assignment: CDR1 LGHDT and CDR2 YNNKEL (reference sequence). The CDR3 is CASRQPGLAGPLNEQYF. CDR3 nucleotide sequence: TGTGCCAGCAGGCAACCGGGACTAGCGGGGCCGCTGAACGAGCAGTACTTC.

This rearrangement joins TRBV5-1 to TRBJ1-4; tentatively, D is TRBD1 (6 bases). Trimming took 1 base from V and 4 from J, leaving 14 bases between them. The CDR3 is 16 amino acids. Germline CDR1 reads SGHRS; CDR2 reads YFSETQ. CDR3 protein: CASSLRQGIVNEKLFF. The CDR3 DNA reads TGCGCCAGCAGCTTGCGGCAGGGGATAGTTAATGAAAAACTGTTTTTT. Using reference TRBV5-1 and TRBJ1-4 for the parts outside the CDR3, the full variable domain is KAGVTQTPRYLIKTRGQQVTLSCSPISGHRSVSWYQQTPGQGLQFLFEYFSETQRNKGNFPGRFSGRQFSNSRSEMNVSTLELGDSALYLCASSLRQGIVNEKLFFGSGTQLSVL.

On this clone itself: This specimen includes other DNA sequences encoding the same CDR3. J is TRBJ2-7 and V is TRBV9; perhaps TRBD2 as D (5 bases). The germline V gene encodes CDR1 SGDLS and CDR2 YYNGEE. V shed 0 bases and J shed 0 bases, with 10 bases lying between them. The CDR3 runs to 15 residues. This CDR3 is CASSVAAVSSYEQYF. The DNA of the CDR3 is TGTGCCAGCAGCGTAGCAGCGGTTAGCTCCTACGAGCAGTACTTC.

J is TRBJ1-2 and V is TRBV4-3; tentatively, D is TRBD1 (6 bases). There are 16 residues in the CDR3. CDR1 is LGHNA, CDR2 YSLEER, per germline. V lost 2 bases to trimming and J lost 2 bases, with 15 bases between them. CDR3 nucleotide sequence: TGCGCCAGCAGCCAAATCCCCTGGACAGCAAACTATGGCTACACCTTC. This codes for CASSQIPWTANYGYTF.

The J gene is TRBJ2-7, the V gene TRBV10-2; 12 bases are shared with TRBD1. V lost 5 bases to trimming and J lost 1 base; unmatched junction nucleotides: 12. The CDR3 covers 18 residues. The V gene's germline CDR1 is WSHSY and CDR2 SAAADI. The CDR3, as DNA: TGCGCCAGCAGTAAGGGACAGGGGGCGAAGCTGGGATCCTACGAGCAGTACTTC. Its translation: CASSKGQGAKLGSYEQYF.